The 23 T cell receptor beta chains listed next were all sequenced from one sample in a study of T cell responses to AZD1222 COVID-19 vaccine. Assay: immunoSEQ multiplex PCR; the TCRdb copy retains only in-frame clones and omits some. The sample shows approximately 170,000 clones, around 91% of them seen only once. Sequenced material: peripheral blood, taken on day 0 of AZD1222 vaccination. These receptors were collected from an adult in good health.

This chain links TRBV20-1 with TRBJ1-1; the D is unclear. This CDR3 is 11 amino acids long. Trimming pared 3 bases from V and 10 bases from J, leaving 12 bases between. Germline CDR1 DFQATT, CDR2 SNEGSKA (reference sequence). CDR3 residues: CSARDSVLAFF. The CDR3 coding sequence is TGCAGTGCTAGGGATAGTGTGTTAGCTTTCTTT.

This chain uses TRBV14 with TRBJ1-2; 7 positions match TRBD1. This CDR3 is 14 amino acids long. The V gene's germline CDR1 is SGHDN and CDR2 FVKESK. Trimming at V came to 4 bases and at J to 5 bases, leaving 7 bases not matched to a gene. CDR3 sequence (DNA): TGTGCCAGCAGCCGTTCGACAGGGTTTTATGGCTACACCTTC. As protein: CASSRSTGFYGYTF.

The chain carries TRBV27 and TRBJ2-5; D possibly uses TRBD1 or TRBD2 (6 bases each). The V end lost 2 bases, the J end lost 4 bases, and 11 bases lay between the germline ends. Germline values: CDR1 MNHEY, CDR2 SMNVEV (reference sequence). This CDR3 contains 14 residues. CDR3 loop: CASSLTGGGETQYF. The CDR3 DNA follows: TGTGCCAGCAGTTTAACCGGGGGCGGAGAGACCCAGTACTTC.

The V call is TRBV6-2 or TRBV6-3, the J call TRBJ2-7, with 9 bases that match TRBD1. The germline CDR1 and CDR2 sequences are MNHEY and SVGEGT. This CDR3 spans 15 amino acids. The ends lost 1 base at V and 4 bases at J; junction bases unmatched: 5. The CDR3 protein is CASSYFRDREYEQYF. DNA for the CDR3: TGTGCCAGCAGTTACTTCCGGGACAGGGAATACGAGCAGTACTTC.

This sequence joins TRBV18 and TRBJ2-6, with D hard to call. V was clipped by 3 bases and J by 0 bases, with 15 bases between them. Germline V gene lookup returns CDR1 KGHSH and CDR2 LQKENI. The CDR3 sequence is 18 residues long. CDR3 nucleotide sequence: TGTGCCAGCTCACCCCTGATTCCCACGTACTCTGGGGCCAACGTCCTGACTTTC. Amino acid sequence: CASSPLIPTYSGANVLTF.

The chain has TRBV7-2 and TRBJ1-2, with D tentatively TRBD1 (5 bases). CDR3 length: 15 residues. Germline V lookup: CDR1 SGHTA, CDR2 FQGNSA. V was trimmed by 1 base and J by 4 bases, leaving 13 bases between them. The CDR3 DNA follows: TGTGCCAGCAGCTTAGTTAACCAGGGCGCCTATGGCTACACCTTC. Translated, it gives CASSLVNQGAYGYTF.

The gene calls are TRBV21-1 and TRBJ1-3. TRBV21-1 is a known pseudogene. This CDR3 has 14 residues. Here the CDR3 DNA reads TGTGCCAGCAGCAGGATCTGCTCTGGAAACACCATATATTTT. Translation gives CASSRICSGNTIYF.

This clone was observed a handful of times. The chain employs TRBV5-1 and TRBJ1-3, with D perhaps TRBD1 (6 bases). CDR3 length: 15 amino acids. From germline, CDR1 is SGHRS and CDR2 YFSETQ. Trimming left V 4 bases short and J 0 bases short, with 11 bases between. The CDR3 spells CASSQRGSSGNTIYF. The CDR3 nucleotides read TGCGCCAGCAGCCAGAGGGGGAGCTCTGGAAACACCATATATTTT.

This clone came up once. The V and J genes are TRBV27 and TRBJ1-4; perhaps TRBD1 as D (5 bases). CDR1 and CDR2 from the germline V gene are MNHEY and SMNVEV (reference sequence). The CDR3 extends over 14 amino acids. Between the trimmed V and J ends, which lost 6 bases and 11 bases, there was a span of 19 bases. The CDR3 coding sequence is TGTGCCAGCAGCAGTACCGGGACCCCGGGGAAACTGTTTTTT. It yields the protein CASSSTGTPGKLFF.

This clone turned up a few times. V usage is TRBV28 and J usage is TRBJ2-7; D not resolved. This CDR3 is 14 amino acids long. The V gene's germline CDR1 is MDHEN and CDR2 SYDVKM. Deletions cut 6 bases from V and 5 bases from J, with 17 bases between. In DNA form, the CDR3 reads TGTGCCAGCAGCCAGCAAGGGTACCCCCACGAGCAGTACTTC. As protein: CASSQQGYPHEQYF.

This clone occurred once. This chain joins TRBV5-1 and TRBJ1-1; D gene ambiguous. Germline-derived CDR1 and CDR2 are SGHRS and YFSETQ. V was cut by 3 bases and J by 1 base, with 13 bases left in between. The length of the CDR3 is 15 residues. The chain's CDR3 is CASSSSSNPNTEAFF. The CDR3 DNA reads TGCGCCAGCAGCTCATCCTCAAACCCGAACACTGAAGCTTTCTTT. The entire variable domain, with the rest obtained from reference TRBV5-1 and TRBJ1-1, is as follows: KAGVTQTPRYLIKTRGQQVTLSCSPISGHRSVSWYQQTPGQGLQFLFEYFSETQRNKGNFPGRFSGRQFSNSRSEMNVSTLELGDSALYLCASSSSSNPNTEAFFGQGTRLTVV.

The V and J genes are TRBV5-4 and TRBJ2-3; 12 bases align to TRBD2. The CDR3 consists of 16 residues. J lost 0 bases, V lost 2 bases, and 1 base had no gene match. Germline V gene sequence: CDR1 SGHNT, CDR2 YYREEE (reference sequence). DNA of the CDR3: TGTGCCAGCAGCTTCCTAGCGGGGGGGAGCACAGATACGCAGTATTTT. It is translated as CASSFLAGGSTDTQYF.

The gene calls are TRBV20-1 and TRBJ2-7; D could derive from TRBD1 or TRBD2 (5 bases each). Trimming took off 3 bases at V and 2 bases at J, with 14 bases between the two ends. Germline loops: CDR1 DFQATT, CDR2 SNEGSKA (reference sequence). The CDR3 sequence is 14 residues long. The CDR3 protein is CSASDIVGPYEQYF. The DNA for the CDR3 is TGCAGTGCTAGTGATATAGTGGGACCCTACGAGCAGTACTTC.

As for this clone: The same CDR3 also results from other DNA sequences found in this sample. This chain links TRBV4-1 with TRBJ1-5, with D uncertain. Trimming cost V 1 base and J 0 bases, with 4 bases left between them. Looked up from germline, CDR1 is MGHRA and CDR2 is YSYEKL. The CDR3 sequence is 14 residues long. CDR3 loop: CASSQGVSNQPQHF. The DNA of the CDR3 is TGCGCCAGCAGCCAAGGAGTTAGCAATCAGCCCCAGCATTTT.

In DNA form, the CDR3 reads TGTGCCTGGAGGAGTCTACTGGCAGGGATTAACTATGGCTACACCTTC. Protein sequence: CAWRSLLAGINYGYTF. This rearrangement joins TRBV30 to TRBJ1-2; tentatively, D is TRBD1 (5 bases). CDR3 size: 16 residues. Deletions cut 3 bases from V and 1 base from J, with 18 bases between. The germline V gene has CDR1 GTSNPN and CDR2 SVGIG (reference sequence). Based on the CDR3 plus reference TRBV30 and TRBJ1-2, the full variable domain is SQTIHQWPATLVQPVGSPLSLECTVEGTSNPNLYWYRQAAGRGLQLLFYSVGIGQISSEVPQNLSASRPQDRQFILSSKKLLLSDSGFYLCAWRSLLAGINYGYTFGSGTRLTVV.

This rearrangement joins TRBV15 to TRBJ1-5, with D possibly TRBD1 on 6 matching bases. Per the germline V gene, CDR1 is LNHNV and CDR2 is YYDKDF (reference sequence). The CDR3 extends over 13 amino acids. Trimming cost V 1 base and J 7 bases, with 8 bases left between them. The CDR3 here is CATSRATGQPQHF. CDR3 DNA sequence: TGTGCCACCAGCAGAGCTACAGGGCAGCCCCAGCATTTT.

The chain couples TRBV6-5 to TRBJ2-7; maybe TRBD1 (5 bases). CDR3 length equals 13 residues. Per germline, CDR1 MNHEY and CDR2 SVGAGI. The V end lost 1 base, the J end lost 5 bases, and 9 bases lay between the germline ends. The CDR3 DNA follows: TGTGCCAGCAGTTACTATCCAGGGAACGAGCAGTACTTC. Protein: CASSYYPGNEQYF.

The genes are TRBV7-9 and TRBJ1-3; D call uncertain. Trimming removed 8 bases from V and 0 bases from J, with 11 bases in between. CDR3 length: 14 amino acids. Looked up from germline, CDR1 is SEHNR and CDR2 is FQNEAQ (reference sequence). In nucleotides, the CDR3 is TGTGCCAGCGTCCCCAGACGCTCTGGAAACACCATATATTTT. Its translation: CASVPRRSGNTIYF. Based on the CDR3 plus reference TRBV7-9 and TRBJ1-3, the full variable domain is DTGVSQNPRHKITKRGQNVTFRCDPISEHNRLYWYRQTLGQGPEFLTYFQNEAQLEKSRLLSDRFSAERPKGSFSTLEIQRTEQGDSAMYLCASVPRRSGNTIYFGEGSWLTVV.

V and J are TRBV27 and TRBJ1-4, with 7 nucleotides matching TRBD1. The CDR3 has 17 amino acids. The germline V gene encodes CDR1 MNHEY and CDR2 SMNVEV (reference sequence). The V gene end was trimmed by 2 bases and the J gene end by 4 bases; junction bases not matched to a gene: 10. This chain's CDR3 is CASSLRFGTADNEKLFF. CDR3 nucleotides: TGTGCCAGCAGTTTACGATTTGGGACAGCAGATAATGAAAAACTGTTTTTT.

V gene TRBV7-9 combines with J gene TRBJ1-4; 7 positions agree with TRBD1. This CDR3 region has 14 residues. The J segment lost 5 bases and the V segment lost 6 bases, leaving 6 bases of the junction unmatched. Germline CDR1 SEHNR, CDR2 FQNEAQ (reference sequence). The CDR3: CASSEGAANEKLFF. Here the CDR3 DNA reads TGTGCCAGCAGTGAGGGGGCGGCCAATGAAAAACTGTTTTTT.

The CDR3 spells CASRKTGENSPLHF. In DNA form, the CDR3 reads TGTGCCAGCAGAAAGACAGGGGAGAATTCACCCCTCCACTTT. J is TRBJ1-6 and V is TRBV27; TRBD1 matches 8 bases. Germline-derived CDR1 and CDR2 are MNHEY and SMNVEV (reference sequence). V lost 6 bases and J lost 7; bases outside the gene matches: 5. The CDR3 totals 14 residues.

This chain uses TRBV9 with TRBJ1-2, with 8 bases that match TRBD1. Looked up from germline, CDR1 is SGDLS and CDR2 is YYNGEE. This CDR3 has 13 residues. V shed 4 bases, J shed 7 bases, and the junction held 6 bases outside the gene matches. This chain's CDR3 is CASSPGQGFGYTF. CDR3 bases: TGTGCCAGCAGCCCCGGACAGGGATTTGGCTACACCTTC. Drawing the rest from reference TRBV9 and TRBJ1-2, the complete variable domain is DSGVTQTPKHLITATGQRVTLRCSPRSGDLSVYWYQQSLDQGLQFLIQYYNGEERAKGNILERFSAQQFPDLHSELNLSSLELGDSALYFCASSPGQGFGYTFGSGTRLTVV.

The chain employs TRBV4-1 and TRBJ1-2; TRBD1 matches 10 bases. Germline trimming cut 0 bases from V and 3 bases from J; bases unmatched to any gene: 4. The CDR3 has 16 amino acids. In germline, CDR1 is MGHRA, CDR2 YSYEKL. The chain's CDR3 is CASSQDGTGVDYGYTF. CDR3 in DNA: TGCGCCAGCAGCCAAGACGGGACAGGGGTTGACTATGGCTACACCTTC.